The clone carrying this T cell receptor beta chain has only a few counts. The entry originates in a study of blood T cell repertoires in COVID-19. About the study: The origin of the acute and convalescent COVID-19 samples was the United States, Italy and Spain. T cells, B-cell-depleted T cells, or PBMCs supplied cDNA or gDNA.

Assignment of participants to cohorts was predicated upon participant-reported clinical history. Recovery among Cohort 3 donors was established by two negative PCRs, clearance, or symptom resolution. This table comes from immunoSEQ multiplex PCR, and its TCRdb copy is limited to in-frame clones, with some not included. This table has 250,000 to 300,000 clones, roughly 84% appearing once. Sequencing input: PBMCs or T cells enriched from blood (not recorded which). The receptor was derived from a man between 45 and 60 years old who had recovered from COVID-19.

The CDR3, as DNA: TGTGCCAGCAGTTTTTCTGGACAGGGAGGAGGGACACGACAGCCCCAGCATTTT. Translated, it gives CASSFSGQGGGTRQPQHF. This chain joins TRBV28 and TRBJ1-5; 8 bases are a match to TRBD1. The germline gives CDR1 MDHEN, CDR2 SYDVKM. The CDR3 contains 18 residues. With V trimmed by 3 bases and J by 7 bases, 17 bases remained unmatched.